These T cell receptor beta chains were read from a single sample in a study of response to subunit inactivated influenza vaccine. Via MiXCR, TCRdb re-called the RT-PCR reads, giving one row per CDR3 protein. This table has 500,000 to 600,000 distinct CDR3 sequences, under 15% appearing once. The starting material was PBMCs from blood, obtained 35 to 45 days after vaccination. These receptors came from a man aged 50 to 60 who received an inactivated influenza vaccine. The CDR3 runs from the conserved cysteine through the conserved F or W. A D gene is named only where the DNA matches it firmly. The size field is filled for only some rows; it gives once, few, many or a size class.

TRBJ2-3 . few TRBV3-1 CASSQEGLEQYF TGTGCCAGCAGCCAGGAAGGACTCGAGCAGTATTTT
TRBJ2-3 . . TRBV4-1 CATARDRAVDTQYF TGCGCCACGGCTCGGGACCGCGCTGTCGATACGCAGTATTTT
TRBJ2-2 TRBD1 few TRBV12-3/TRBV12-4 CASSSRGLGTGELFF TGTGCCAGCAGTTCCAGGGGGTTGGGGACCGGGGAGCTGTTTTTT
TRBJ2-2 TRBD2 few TRBV27 CASSLLIGRTGELFF TGTGCCAGCAGTTTATTAATCGGGAGGACCGGGGAGCTGTTTTTT
TRBJ2-3 TRBD2 many TRBV7-2 CASSFTSGSLTDTQYF TGTGCCAGCAGCTTCACTAGCGGGAGCCTCACAGATACGCAGTATTTT
TRBJ1-5 TRBD1 many TRBV6-1 CASSQQGVGNQPQHF TGTGCCAGCAGTCAACAGGGGGTGGGCAATCAGCCCCAGCATTTT
TRBJ2-5 . once TRBV11-2 CASSPQTGTSRETQYF TGTGCCAGCAGCCCCCAAACCGGGACCAGTAGGGAGACCCAGTACTTC
TRBJ1-4 . few TRBV4-3 CASSQSFSPRRNEKLFF TGCGCCAGCAGCCAATCCTTCTCCCCCAGAAGAAATGAAAAACTGTTTTTT
TRBJ2-5 TRBD2 . TRBV7-9 CASSRPTSGGPETQYF TGTGCCAGCAGCCGTCCCACTAGCGGGGGGCCAGAGACCCAGTACTTC
TRBJ2-1 . few TRBV5-1 CASSYTHDSYNEQFF TGCGCCAGCAGCTATACCCACGACAGCTACAATGAGCAGTTCTTC
TRBJ2-7 TRBD2 few TRBV6-5 CASSYDGTSGGTYEQYF TGTGCCAGCAGTTACGACGGGACTAGCGGGGGAACCTACGAGCAGTACTTC
TRBJ2-3 TRBD2 few TRBV20-1 CSARDQRTSGIGTDTQYF TGCAGTGCTAGAGATCAGCGGACTAGCGGGATAGGAACAGATACGCAGTATTTT
TRBJ2-2 . . TRBV10-3 CAIRQGSTGELFF TGTGCCATCAGGCAGGGGTCCACCGGGGAGCTGTTTTTT
TRBJ2-5 . . TRBV12-3/TRBV12-4 CASSFPDELPEETQCF TGTGCCAGCAGTTTCCCTGACGAGCTCCCTGAGGAGACCCAGTGCTTC
TRBJ1-6 TRBD1 . TRBV6-1 CASSKQGARDSPLHF TGTGCCAGCAGTAAACAGGGGGCGCGAGATTCACCCCTCCACTTT
TRBJ1-4 . few TRBV7-9 CASSLADSGGKLFF TGTGCCAGCAGCTTAGCGGACAGCGGCGGAAAACTGTTTTTT
TRBJ2-1 . few TRBV14 CASSQAANNEQFF TGTGCCAGCAGCCAAGCCGCAAACAATGAGCAGTTCTTC
TRBJ1-5 TRBD1 many TRBV27 CASSVQGANQPQHF TGTGCCAGCAGTGTACAGGGGGCAAATCAGCCCCAGCATTTT
TRBJ1-2 TRBD1 few TRBV10-3 CAITRYHRGLDYGYTF TGTGCCATCACCCGATATCACAGGGGATTAGACTATGGCTACACCTTC
TRBJ1-2 . few TRBV7-2 CASNNLGRVYGYTF TGTGCCAGCAACAACCTTGGGAGGGTCTATGGCTACACCTTC
TRBJ1-2 . once TRBV30 CAWTQETVGLRRYTF TGTGCCTGGACGCAAGAGACTGTCGGCCTGAGGCGCTACACCTTC
TRBJ2-3 TRBD2 few TRBV20-1 CSATIPGGGPADTQYF TGCAGTGCTACTATCCCCGGCGGGGGGCCCGCAGATACGCAGTATTTT
TRBJ2-3 TRBD2 . TRBV7-2 CASKGGRAWLSTDTQYF TGTGCCTCAAAAGGCGGGAGGGCCTGGCTTTCCACAGATACGCAGTATTTT
TRBJ2-1 TRBD2 . TRBV11-2 CASSLEVEREVYNEQFF TGTGCCAGCAGCTTAGAGGTCGAGCGGGAGGTATACAATGAGCAGTTCTTC
TRBJ2-2 . many TRBV9 CASSATGAGELFF TGTGCCAGCAGCGCCACGGGTGCCGGGGAGCTGTTTTTT
TRBJ1-1 . . TRBV5-1 CASSPIPDLNTEAFF TGCGCCAGCAGCCCAATCCCGGACTTGAACACTGAAGCTTTCTTT
TRBJ1-3 . many TRBV4-3 CASSQEYQDRWENTIYF TGCGCCAGCAGCCAAGAATACCAGGACAGATGGGAAAACACCATATATTTT